A single T cell receptor (beta chain) is shown here with its context. Its target is unknown. The data belong to a study of T cell responses to AZD1222 COVID-19 vaccine. The study's findings and limits: Donors were mostly white British, more females; clonal diversity possibly underestimated.

The protocol was immunoSEQ multiplex PCR, while the TCRdb copy is restricted to in-frame clones and leaves out a portion. The sample shows 100,000 to 150,000 clones, roughly 90% of them seen only once. From germline, CDR1 is MDHEN and CDR2 SYDVKM. With 5 bases removed from V and 0 bases from J, the gap between germline ends came to 11 bases. This CDR3 is built from 15 residues. The sequencing here drew on peripheral blood, taken 28 days after the second AZD1222 dose. V is TRBV28 and J is TRBJ1-5; D gene unclear. The clonotype was recovered from an adult who received the AZD1222 COVID-19 vaccine. DNA of the CDR3: TGTGCCAGCAGTCCTGGGCCTTATAGCAATCAGCCCCAGCATTTT. This codes for CASSPGPYSNQPQHF. Full variable domain (outside the CDR3, taken from reference TRBV28 and TRBJ1-5): DVKVTQSSRYLVKRTGEKVFLECVQDMDHENMFWYRQDPGLGLRLIYFSYDVKMKEKGDIPEGYSVSREKKERFSLILESASTNQTSMYLCASSPGPYSNQPQHFGDGTRLSIL.